This T cell receptor beta chain was captured by sequencing in a study of cytomegalovirus exposure and HLA in healthy donors. Study-level findings and limits: Prediction of most subjects' HLA-A and HLA-B alleles by TCR beta sequences was reportedly accurate.

With respect to this clone: Antigen unknown.

The CDR3 loop spans 14 amino acids. CDR1 is SNHLY, CDR2 FYNNEI, per germline. Trimming shortened V by 3 bases and J by 3 bases, and 12 bases separated the two germline ends. It was with 60 Vbeta and 13 Jbeta primers that the PCR ran. The protocol was immunoSEQ multiplex PCR, while the TCRdb copy is restricted to in-frame clones and leaves out a portion. This sample has about 96,000 clones, with 65% to 85% found just once. The chain combines TRBV2 with TRBJ2-7, with D perhaps TRBD2 (6 bases). Sample: PBMCs. This clonotype was sampled from a female donor in good health and CMV-seropositive. The CDR3 sequence: CASSDGSRGYEQYF. The CDR3 nucleotides are TGTGCCAGCAGTGACGGGAGTAGAGGCTACGAGCAGTACTTC.